The rows below give T cell receptor beta chains drawn from one sample of a study of T cells after yellow fever vaccination. Via MiXCR, TCRdb re-called the 5' RACE reads, giving one row per CDR3 protein. The top ten hold under 3.5% of the sample, which has some 200,000 distinct CDR3 sequences, roughly 3% seen once. This sample comprised CD4+ T cells sorted from PBMCs, obtained 10 days after the yellow fever booster vaccination. These receptors originate from a young man who received the YFV17D yellow fever vaccine. CDR3s include the opening cysteine and the closing phenylalanine or tryptophan. The order of the fields is J gene, clone size, V gene, D gene, CDR3 protein, CDR3 DNA. The D gene is left open where the match is weak. Not every row has a clone size; where given, it reads once, few, many or a size class.

TRBJ2-2,many,TRBV7-2,NA,CASSLERTGELFF,TGTGCCAGCAGCTTGGAGAGGACCGGGGAGCTGTTTTTT
TRBJ2-7,few,TRBV11-2,TRBD2,CASRRISRGGNEQYF,TGTGCCAGCAGACGAATCTCTCGCGGGGGTAACGAGCAGTACTTC
TRBJ2-2,many,TRBV7-9,NA,CASTPRQGSYTGELFF,TGTGCCAGCACCCCCCGGCAGGGGTCTTACACCGGGGAGCTGTTTTTT
TRBJ2-2,NA,TRBV7-6,NA,CASSLKSGTGELFF,TGTGCCAGCAGCTTAAAATCGGGCACCGGGGAGCTGTTTTTT
TRBJ2-5,many,TRBV20-1,NA,CSARAGAETQYF,TGCAGTGCTAGAGCCGGGGCTGAGACCCAGTACTTC
TRBJ2-7,few,TRBV5-5,NA,CASSLGGSGLYEQYF,TGTGCCAGCAGCTTGGGAGGGTCAGGCCTGTACGAGCAGTACTTC
TRBJ2-3,many,TRBV5-1,NA,CASSEGTGTDTQYF,TGCGCCAGCAGCGAGGGGACGGGGACAGATACGCAGTATTTT
TRBJ2-3,few,TRBV7-2,NA,CASSFGWGGTDTQYF,TGTGCCAGCAGCTTCGGTTGGGGGGGCACAGATACGCAGTATTTT
TRBJ2-3,many,TRBV12-3/TRBV12-4,TRBD1,CASSSGQGIPDTQYF,TGTGCCAGCAGTTCGGGACAGGGGATTCCAGATACGCAGTATTTT
TRBJ1-2,NA,TRBV20-1,NA,CSAPEREGYTF,TGCAGTGCCCCAGAGAGGGAGGGCTACACCTTC
TRBJ2-5,many,TRBV28,NA,CASSRPTAVQETQYF,TGTGCCAGCAGCCGACCGACAGCAGTCCAAGAGACCCAGTACTTC
TRBJ2-1,few,TRBV25-1,NA,CASGRLRDKRTNEQFF,TGTGCCAGCGGCCGTCTCCGGGACAAAAGAACGAATGAGCAGTTCTTC
TRBJ1-5,few,TRBV25-1,NA,CASRGLSNQPQHF,TGTGCCAGCAGGGGTCTTAGCAATCAGCCCCAGCATTTT
TRBJ2-5,many,TRBV7-9,NA,CASSLKRVQQETQYF,TGTGCCAGCAGCCTCAAGAGAGTGCAGCAAGAGACCCAGTACTTC
TRBJ2-2,few,TRBV19,NA,CASMRAGGELFF,TGTGCCAGTATGAGGGCAGGGGGGGAGCTGTTTTTT
TRBJ2-7,NA,TRBV10-3,NA,CAIRATSYEQYF,TGTGCCATCAGGGCAACATCCTACGAGCAGTACTTC
TRBJ2-3,many,TRBV4-3,NA,CASSQGLGTDTQYF,TGCGCCAGCAGCCAAGGCCTGGGCACAGATACGCAGTATTTT
TRBJ2-5,few,TRBV5-4,TRBD2,CASSFTSGGRQETQYF,TGTGCCAGCAGCTTTACTAGCGGGGGGCGTCAAGAGACCCAGTACTTC
TRBJ1-3,many,TRBV7-9,NA,CASSLAPGLGNTIYF,TGTGCCAGCAGCCTAGCCCCCGGGCTTGGAAACACCATATATTTT
TRBJ2-1,many,TRBV5-6,NA,CASSFSRGNEQFF,TGTGCCAGCAGCTTTTCCAGGGGAAATGAGCAGTTCTTC
TRBJ1-1,NA,TRBV5-6,NA,CASSLWGATNTEAFF,TGTGCCAGCAGCTTGTGGGGGGCCACGAACACTGAAGCTTTCTTT
TRBJ1-6,few,TRBV6-2/TRBV6-3,NA,CASSPHRDTYRGSPLHF,TGTGCCAGCAGTCCCCACCGGGACACCTACCGGGGTTCACCCCTCCACTTT
TRBJ1-5,few,TRBV18,NA,CASSPSRGGSNQPQHF,TGTGCCAGCTCGCCCTCTAGGGGGGGTAGCAATCAGCCCCAGCATTTT
TRBJ1-2,NA,TRBV5-6,NA,CASSLEPYGGYTF,TGTGCCAGCAGCTTGGAACCCTACGGTGGCTACACCTTC
TRBJ1-2,many,TRBV20-1,NA,CSAHLGLYGYTF,TGCAGTGCTCACCTCGGGCTTTATGGCTACACCTTC
TRBJ2-1,few,TRBV4-1,TRBD2,CASTLRAGGRRNEQFF,TGCGCCAGCACCCTGAGGGCGGGGGGGCGTCGTAATGAGCAGTTCTTC
TRBJ2-7,many,TRBV6-5,TRBD1,CASMAPDRAEQYF,TGTGCCAGCATGGCCCCCGACAGGGCCGAGCAGTACTTC
TRBJ1-5,NA,TRBV6-5,NA,CASSNAYSNQPQHF,TGTGCCAGCAGTAATGCGTATAGCAATCAGCCCCAGCATTTT
TRBJ2-5,NA,TRBV9,TRBD1,CASSVGEGGLGETQYF,TGTGCCAGCAGCGTAGGGGAAGGGGGCTTGGGGGAGACCCAGTACTTC
TRBJ1-5,few,TRBV4-3,NA,CASSQDLPGTPQPQHF,TGCGCCAGCAGCCAAGACCTCCCTGGAACCCCACAGCCCCAGCATTTT
TRBJ2-5,many,TRBV7-2,NA,CASSPARSSETQYF,TGTGCCAGCTCCCCGGCTCGGTCTTCCGAGACCCAGTACTTC
TRBJ2-1,many,TRBV12-3/TRBV12-4,TRBD1,CASTSGTGGVNEQFF,TGTGCCAGCACCTCCGGGACAGGGGGCGTGAATGAGCAGTTCTTC
TRBJ2-5,few,TRBV20-1,TRBD2,CSARSTGGQETQYF,TGCAGTGCTAGGTCGACCGGGGGGCAAGAGACCCAGTACTTC
TRBJ2-1,many,TRBV12-3/TRBV12-4,TRBD1,CASSFSSRLTGRDEQFF,TGTGCCAGCAGTTTTTCCTCCCGTCTGACAGGGCGCGATGAGCAGTTCTTC
TRBJ1-4,NA,TRBV6-2/TRBV6-3,NA,CASSETHEKLFF,TGTGCCAGCAGTGAGACCCATGAAAAACTGTTTTTT
TRBJ1-2,NA,TRBV28,TRBD1,CASSLPSGQGIGYTF,TGTGCCAGCAGTTTACCAAGCGGACAGGGTATCGGCTACACCTTC
TRBJ1-2,few,TRBV10-3,NA,CAISVPGGRYGYTF,TGTGCCATCAGTGTTCCGGGAGGAAGGTATGGCTACACCTTC
TRBJ1-5,few,TRBV12-3/TRBV12-4,NA,CASSLDEGSQPQHF,TGTGCCAGCAGTTTGGATGAGGGGAGTCAGCCCCAGCATTTT
TRBJ2-3,few,TRBV10-3,NA,CAISDGGGTPGTDTQYF,TGTGCCATCAGCGACGGCGGGGGCACCCCTGGCACAGATACGCAGTATTTT
TRBJ1-1,NA,TRBV5-4,TRBD1,CASRTGGEVGTEAFF,TGTGCCAGCAGAACAGGGGGTGAAGTTGGTACTGAAGCTTTCTTT
TRBJ2-3,few,TRBV10-3,NA,CAIGVDIDTQYF,TGTGCCATCGGTGTAGATATAGATACGCAGTATTTT
TRBJ1-2,many,TRBV6-2/TRBV6-3,TRBD1,CASSFGQGSYTF,TGTGCCAGCAGTTTCGGACAGGGGAGCTACACCTTC
TRBJ1-1,many,TRBV4-2,NA,CASSLRAAGRDTEAFF,TGTGCCAGCAGCCTCAGGGCGGCAGGACGGGACACTGAAGCTTTCTTT
TRBJ2-1,many,TRBV12-3/TRBV12-4,TRBD2,CASTRILSAGLDEQFF,TGTGCCAGCACCCGGATCCTCTCAGCGGGACTAGATGAGCAGTTCTTC
TRBJ2-3,many,TRBV15,NA,CATSSRNTDTQYF,TGTGCCACCAGCTCCCGGAACACAGATACGCAGTATTTT
TRBJ2-2,many,TRBV12-3/TRBV12-4,NA,CASRGTIRTGELFF,TGTGCCAGCAGGGGGACCATCAGGACCGGGGAGCTGTTTTTT
TRBJ2-1,NA,TRBV12-3/TRBV12-4,TRBD2,CASSRSGRGGNEQFF,TGTGCCAGCAGTCGTAGCGGGCGGGGGGGAAATGAGCAGTTCTTC
TRBJ2-1,many,TRBV7-9,NA,CASSSHDPKGEQFF,TGTGCCAGCAGCTCTCACGACCCAAAGGGTGAGCAGTTCTTC
TRBJ2-7,NA,TRBV5-1,NA,CASSLAGSEDEQYF,TGCGCCAGCAGCTTGGCAGGGTCCGAGGACGAGCAGTACTTC
TRBJ2-5,NA,TRBV5-1,NA,CASSLQGGGQETQYF,TGCGCCAGCAGCTTACAGGGAGGGGGTCAAGAGACCCAGTACTTC
TRBJ1-1,NA,TRBV5-1,NA,CASSPEPNTEAFF,TGCGCCAGCAGCCCCGAACCGAACACTGAAGCTTTCTTT
TRBJ2-3,many,TRBV5-1,TRBD1,CASSLDGTGGGADTQYF,TGCGCCAGCAGCTTGGATGGGACAGGGGGCGGTGCAGATACGCAGTATTTT
TRBJ2-5,NA,TRBV7-2,TRBD1,CASRRRTGGQETQYF,TGTGCCAGCAGACGAAGAACAGGGGGACAGGAGACCCAGTACTTC
TRBJ2-1,many,TRBV11-2,TRBD2,CASSLGGGRNEQFF,TGTGCCAGCAGCTTAGGCGGGGGGCGCAATGAGCAGTTCTTC
TRBJ2-4,few,TRBV10-3,TRBD1,CATGPGTGARGKNIQYF,TGTGCCACCGGTCCCGGGACAGGGGCGAGGGGCAAAAACATTCAGTACTTC